These 14 T cell receptor beta chains share one sample of origin, sequenced in a study of T cells in Graves' hyperthyroidism and ophthalmopathy. RNA transcripts gave rise to amplified TCR beta CDR3 regions. TCR CDR3 underwent first-round RT-PCR with the HTBI primer set. TCRdb reprocessed the multiplex PCR reads with MiXCR, giving one entry per CDR3 protein. The table shows approximately 590,000 distinct CDR3 sequences, with about 43% occurring only once. Sequencing used peripheral blood or thyroid tissue (not recorded which). These receptors came from a woman aged 18 to 35 with Graves' hyperthyroidism.

The genes are TRBV9 and TRBJ1-4; D is uncertain. Trimming left V 6 bases short and J 5 bases short, with 14 bases between. Germline CDR1 reads SGDLS; CDR2 reads YYNGEE. The CDR3 has 14 residues. The CDR3 loop reads CASTYGTENEKLFF. CDR3 nucleotides: TGTGCCAGCACCTACGGAACTGAGAATGAAAAACTGTTTTTT.

The chain recombines TRBV15 with TRBJ2-7; D call uncertain. In germline, CDR1 is LNHNV, CDR2 YYDKDF (reference sequence). Trimming removed 5 bases at V and 6 bases at J, with 11 bases between. The CDR3 has 12 amino acids. CDR3 sequence reads: CATSLDGVEQYF. Here the CDR3 DNA reads TGTGCCACCAGCTTGGATGGGGTCGAGCAGTACTTC.

V gene TRBV15 combines with J gene TRBJ1-6; D not resolved. The CDR3 extends over 13 amino acids. CDR1 and CDR2 from the germline V gene are LNHNV and YYDKDF (reference sequence). Trimming left V 5 bases short and J 8 bases short, with 10 bases between. CDR3: CATSFGRDSPLHF. The CDR3 coding sequence is TGTGCCACCAGCTTCGGAAGGGATTCACCCCTCCACTTT.

This clonotype has a count of ten or more. The V call is TRBV9, the J call TRBJ2-5, with 10 positions matching TRBD1. V shed 3 bases and J 4 bases; nucleotides not matched to a gene: 9. The CDR3 covers 16 residues. CDR1 is SGDLS, CDR2 YYNGEE, per germline. The CDR3 DNA follows: TGTGCCAGCAGCGCGACAGGGGGCGGATGGGGAGAGACCCAGTACTTC. This translates into CASSATGGGWGETQYF.

This clonotype was found many times. The chain uses TRBV24-1 and TRBJ1-4; TRBD1 aligns across 8 bases. V gave up 4 bases and J gave up 2 bases; unmatched junction bases: 5. Germline V lookup: CDR1 KGHDR, CDR2 SFDVKD. This CDR3 region has 16 residues. The CDR3 spells CATSDTRTGTNEKLFF. The CDR3 nucleotides are TGTGCCACCAGTGACACCCGGACAGGGACTAATGAAAAACTGTTTTTT.

Points on this clonotype: The CDR3 carries no conserved terminal phenylalanine or tryptophan, so it likely arises from a read error. No DNA is shown, since the ends of the CDR3 on it are uncertain; the CDR3 is the one TCRdb lists. The J gene is TRBJ2-2, the V gene TRBV5-4. Both ends counted, the CDR3 spans 15 residues. Germline assignment: CDR1 SGHNT and CDR2 YYREEE (reference sequence). The CDR3 loop reads CASSLGWENTGELVL.

This clonotype was detected ten times or more. The chain employs TRBV2 and TRBJ1-2; D possibly corresponds to TRBD1 (5 bases). The V end was cut by 3 bases, the J end by 8 bases, with 10 bases between. The length of the CDR3 is 12 residues. The germline V gene encodes CDR1 SNHLY and CDR2 FYNNEI. As DNA, the CDR3 is TGTGCCAGCAGTGATTTGACAGTGGGCTACACCTTC. This codes for CASSDLTVGYTF. Full variable domain (remainder filled in from reference TRBV2 and TRBJ1-2): EPEVTQTPSHQVTQMGQEVILRCVPISNHLYFYWYRQILGQKVEFLVSFYNNEISEKSEIFDDQFSVERPDGSNFTLKIRSTKLEDSAMYFCASSDLTVGYTFGSGTRLTVV.

The table lists this clonotype with many counts. The gene calls are TRBV9 and TRBJ1-5; D remains ambiguous. This CDR3 comprises 13 residues. Trimming pared 0 bases from V and 7 bases from J, leaving 8 bases between. CDR1 and CDR2 from the germline V gene are SGDLS and YYNGEE. The CDR3: CASSVDLSQPQHF. CDR3 sequence (DNA): TGTGCCAGCAGCGTAGACCTATCACAGCCCCAGCATTTT.

The gene calls are TRBV5-1 and TRBJ2-5, with 11 bases aligning to TRBD2. The V and J ends lost 1 base and 1 base, in that order; junction bases with no gene match: 3. CDR3 length: 16 amino acids. The germline CDR1 and CDR2 sequences are SGHRS and YFSETQ. The CDR3 reads CASSLLLAGAQETQYF. CDR3 in DNA: TGCGCCAGCAGCTTGTTACTAGCGGGGGCCCAAGAGACCCAGTACTTC. The full variable domain, in which reference TRBV5-1 and TRBJ2-5 provide the parts outside the CDR3, is KAGVTQTPRYLIKTRGQQVTLSCSPISGHRSVSWYQQTPGQGLQFLFEYFSETQRNKGNFPGRFSGRQFSNSRSEMNVSTLELGDSALYLCASSLLLAGAQETQYFGPGTRLLVL.

The table lists this clonotype with a few counts. The gene calls are TRBV11-2 and TRBJ2-7; the D is unclear. CDR3 length equals 12 residues. The germline V and J ends were trimmed by 1 base and 9 bases, with 10 bases remaining between them. Per germline, CDR1 SGHAT and CDR2 FQNNGV. The CDR3 here is CASSLVHSGQYF. The CDR3 nucleotides are TGTGCCAGCAGCTTAGTCCACTCCGGGCAGTACTTC.

In this sample, this clonotype turned up many times. The chain carries TRBV7-2 and TRBJ1-5, with TRBD1 matching over 8 bases. Trimming cost V 8 bases and J 3 bases; bases outside gene matches: 6. CDR1 is SGHTA, CDR2 FQGNSA, per germline. The CDR3 totals 14 residues. The CDR3 here is CASAQGAINQPQHF. The CDR3 coding sequence is TGTGCCAGCGCGCAGGGGGCGATCAATCAGCCCCAGCATTTT.

The chain uses TRBV15 and TRBJ1-6; possible D gene TRBD1, 6 bases. The CDR3 length is 14 residues. V lost 5 bases, J lost 14 bases, and 19 bases lay in between. The germline CDR1 and CDR2 sequences are LNHNV and YYDKDF (reference sequence). In nucleotides, the CDR3 is TGTGCCACCAGCGGACACAGGACAGCCGTCACCCTCCACTTT. Its protein product is CATSGHRTAVTLHF.

This chain uses TRBV6-1 with TRBJ1-5, with D unresolved. CDR1 is MNHNS and CDR2 is SASEGT in the germline V gene. The ends were cut back, 1 base at V and 6 bases at J, with 7 bases in the middle. The CDR3 is 13 amino acids. The CDR3 region has the DNA TGTGCCAGCAGTGAAGGGATCCCTCAGCCCCAGCATTTT. Translated: CASSEGIPQPQHF.

This clonotype was picked up a small number of times. The genes are TRBV12-3 or TRBV12-4 and TRBJ2-7, with TRBD2 as a possible D gene (5 bases). Trimming took off 3 bases at V and 3 bases at J, with 15 bases between the two ends. CDR3 size: 15 residues. CDR3 amino acids: CASSFRGKGNYEQYF. CDR3 sequence (DNA): TGTGCCAGCAGTTTTAGAGGGAAAGGGAACTACGAGCAGTACTTC.